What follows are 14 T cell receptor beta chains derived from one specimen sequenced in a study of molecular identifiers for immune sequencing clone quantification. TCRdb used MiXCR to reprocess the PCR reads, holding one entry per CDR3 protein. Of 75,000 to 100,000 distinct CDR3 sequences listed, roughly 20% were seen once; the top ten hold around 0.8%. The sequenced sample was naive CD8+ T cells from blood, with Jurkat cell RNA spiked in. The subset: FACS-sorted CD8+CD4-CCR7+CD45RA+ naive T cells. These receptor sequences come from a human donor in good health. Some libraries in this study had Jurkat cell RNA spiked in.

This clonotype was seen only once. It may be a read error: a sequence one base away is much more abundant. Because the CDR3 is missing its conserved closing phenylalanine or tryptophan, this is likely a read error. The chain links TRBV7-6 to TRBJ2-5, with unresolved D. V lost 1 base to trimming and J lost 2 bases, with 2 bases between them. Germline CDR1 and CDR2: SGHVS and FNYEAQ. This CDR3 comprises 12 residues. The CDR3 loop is CASSLGQETQYL. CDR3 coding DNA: TGTGCCAGCAGCTTAGGGCAAGAGACCCAGTACCTC.

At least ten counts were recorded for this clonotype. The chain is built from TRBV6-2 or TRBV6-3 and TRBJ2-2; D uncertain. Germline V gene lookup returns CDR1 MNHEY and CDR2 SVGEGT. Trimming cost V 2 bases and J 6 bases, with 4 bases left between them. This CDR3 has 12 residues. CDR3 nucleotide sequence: TGTGCCAGCAGTTACAGCCCCGGGGAGCTGTTTTTT. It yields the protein CASSYSPGELFF.

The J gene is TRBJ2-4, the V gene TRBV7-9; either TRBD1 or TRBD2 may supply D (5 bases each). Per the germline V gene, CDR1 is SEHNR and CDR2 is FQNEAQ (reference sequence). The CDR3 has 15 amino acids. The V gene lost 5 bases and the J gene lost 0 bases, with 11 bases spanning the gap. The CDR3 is CASSNRDLAKNIQYF. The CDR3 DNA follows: TGTGCCAGCAGCAACCGGGACCTAGCCAAAAACATTCAGTACTTC. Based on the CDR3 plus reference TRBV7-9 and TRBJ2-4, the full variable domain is DTGVSQNPRHKITKRGQNVTFRCDPISEHNRLYWYRQTLGQGPEFLTYFQNEAQLEKSRLLSDRFSAERPKGSFSTLEIQRTEQGDSAMYLCASSNRDLAKNIQYFGAGTRLSVL.

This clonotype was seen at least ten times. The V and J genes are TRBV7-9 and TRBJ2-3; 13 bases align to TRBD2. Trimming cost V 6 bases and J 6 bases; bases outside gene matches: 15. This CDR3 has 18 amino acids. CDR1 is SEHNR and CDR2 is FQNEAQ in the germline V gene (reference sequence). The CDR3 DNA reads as TGTGCCAGCAGACCTCCCCGCGGGACTAGCGGGAATGAGGATACGCAGTATTTT. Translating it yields CASRPPRGTSGNEDTQYF.

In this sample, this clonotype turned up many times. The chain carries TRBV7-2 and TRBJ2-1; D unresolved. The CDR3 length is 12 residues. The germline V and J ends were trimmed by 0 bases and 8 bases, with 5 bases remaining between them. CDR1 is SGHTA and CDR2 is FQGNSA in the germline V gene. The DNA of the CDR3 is TGTGCCAGCAGCTTAGCGCCCGATGAGCAGTTCTTC. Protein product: CASSLAPDEQFF.

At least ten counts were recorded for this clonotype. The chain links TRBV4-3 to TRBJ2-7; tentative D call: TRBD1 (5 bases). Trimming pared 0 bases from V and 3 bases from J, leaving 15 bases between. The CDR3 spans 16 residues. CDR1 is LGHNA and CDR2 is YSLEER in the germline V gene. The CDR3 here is CASSQELTAGFYEQYF. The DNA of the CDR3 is TGCGCCAGCAGCCAAGAACTTACAGCAGGGTTCTACGAGCAGTACTTC.

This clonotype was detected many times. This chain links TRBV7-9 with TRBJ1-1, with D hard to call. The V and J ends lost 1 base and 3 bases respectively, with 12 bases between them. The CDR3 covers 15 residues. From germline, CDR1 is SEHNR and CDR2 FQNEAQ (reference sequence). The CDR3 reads CASSLVLTPDTEAFF. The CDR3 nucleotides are TGTGCCAGCAGCTTAGTCCTTACACCCGACACTGAAGCTTTCTTT.

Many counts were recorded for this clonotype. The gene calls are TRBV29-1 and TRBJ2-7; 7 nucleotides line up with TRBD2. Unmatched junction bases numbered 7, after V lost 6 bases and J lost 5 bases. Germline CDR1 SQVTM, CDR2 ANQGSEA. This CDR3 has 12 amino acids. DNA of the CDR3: TGCAGCGTGGAAAGCGGGAACCACGAGCAGTACTTC. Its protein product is CSVESGNHEQYF.

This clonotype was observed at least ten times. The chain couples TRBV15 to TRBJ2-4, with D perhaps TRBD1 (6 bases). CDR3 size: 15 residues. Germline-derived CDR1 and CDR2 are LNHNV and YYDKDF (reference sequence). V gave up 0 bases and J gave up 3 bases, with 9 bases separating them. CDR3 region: CATSREAGDKNIQYF. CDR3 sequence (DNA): TGTGCCACCAGCAGAGAGGCAGGGGACAAAAACATTCAGTACTTC.

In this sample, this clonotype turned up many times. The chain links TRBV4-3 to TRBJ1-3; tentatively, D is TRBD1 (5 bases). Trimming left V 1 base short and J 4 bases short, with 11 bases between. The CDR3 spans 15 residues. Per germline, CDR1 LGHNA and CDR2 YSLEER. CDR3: CASSQGAGFGNTIYF. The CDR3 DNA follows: TGCGCCAGCAGCCAAGGGGCAGGGTTCGGAAACACCATATATTTT.

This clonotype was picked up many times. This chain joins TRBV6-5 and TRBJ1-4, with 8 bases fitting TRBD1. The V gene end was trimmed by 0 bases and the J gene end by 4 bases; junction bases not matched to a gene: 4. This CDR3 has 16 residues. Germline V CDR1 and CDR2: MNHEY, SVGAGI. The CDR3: CASSYSGTGNNEKLFF. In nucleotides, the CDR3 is TGTGCCAGCAGTTACTCTGGGACAGGAAATAATGAAAAACTGTTTTTT.

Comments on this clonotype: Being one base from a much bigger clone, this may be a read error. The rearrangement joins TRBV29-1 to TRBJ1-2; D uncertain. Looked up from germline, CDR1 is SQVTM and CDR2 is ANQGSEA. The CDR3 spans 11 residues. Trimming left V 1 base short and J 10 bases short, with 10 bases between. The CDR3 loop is CSVEGVFDYTF. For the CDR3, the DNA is TGCAGCGTTGAAGGGGTTTTTGACTACACCTTC.

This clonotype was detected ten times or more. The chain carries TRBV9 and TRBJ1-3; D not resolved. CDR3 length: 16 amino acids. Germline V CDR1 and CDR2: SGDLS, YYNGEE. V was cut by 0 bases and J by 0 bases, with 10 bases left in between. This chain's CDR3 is CASSVAATSSGNTIYF. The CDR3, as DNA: TGTGCCAGCAGCGTAGCTGCGACGTCCTCTGGAAACACCATATATTTT.

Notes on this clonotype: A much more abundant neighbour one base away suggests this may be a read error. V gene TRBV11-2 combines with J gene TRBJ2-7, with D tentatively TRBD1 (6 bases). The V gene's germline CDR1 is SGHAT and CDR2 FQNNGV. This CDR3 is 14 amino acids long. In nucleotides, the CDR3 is TGTGCCAGCAGCTTAGGGGGACACATCTACGAGCAGTGCTTC. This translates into CASSLGGHIYEQCF.